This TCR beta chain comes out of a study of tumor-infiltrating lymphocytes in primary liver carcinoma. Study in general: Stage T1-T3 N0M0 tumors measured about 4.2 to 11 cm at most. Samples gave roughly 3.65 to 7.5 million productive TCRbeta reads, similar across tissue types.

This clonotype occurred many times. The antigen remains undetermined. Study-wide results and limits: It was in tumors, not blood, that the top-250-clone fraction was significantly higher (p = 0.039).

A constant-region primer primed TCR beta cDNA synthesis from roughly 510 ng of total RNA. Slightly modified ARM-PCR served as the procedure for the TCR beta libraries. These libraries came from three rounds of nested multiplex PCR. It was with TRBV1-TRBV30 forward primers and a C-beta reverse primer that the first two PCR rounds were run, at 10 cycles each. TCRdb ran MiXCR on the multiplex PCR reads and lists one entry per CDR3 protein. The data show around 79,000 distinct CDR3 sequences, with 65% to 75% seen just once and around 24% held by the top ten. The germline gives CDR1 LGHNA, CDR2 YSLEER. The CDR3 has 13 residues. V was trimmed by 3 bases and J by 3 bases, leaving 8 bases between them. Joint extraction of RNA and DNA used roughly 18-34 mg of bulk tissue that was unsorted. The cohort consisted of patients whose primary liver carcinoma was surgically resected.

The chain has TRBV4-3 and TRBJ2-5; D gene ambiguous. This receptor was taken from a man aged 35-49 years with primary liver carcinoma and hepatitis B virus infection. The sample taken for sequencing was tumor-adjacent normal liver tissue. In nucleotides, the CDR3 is TGCGCCAGCAGCCAGAATCCCAAAGAGACCCAGTACTTC. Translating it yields CASSQNPKETQYF.